Below, 29 T cell receptor beta chains from the same sample are listed, as sequenced in a study of T cell repertoires and HLA-DP antigens. For these TCRs, the target antigens are not known. TCRdb's copy holds only in-frame clones and misses some; the assay was immunoSEQ multiplex PCR. The sample holds over 100,000 clones; around 93% are singletons and the top ten take roughly 0.3%. Sequencing was done on a sample of CD4+ T cells from PBMCs. The receptor source for this set is a woman in her late teens or twenties in good health and CMV-seronegative.

As DNA, the CDR3 is TGTGCCAGCAGTACAAGCAACGAGCAGTACTTC. Its translation is CASSTSNEQYF. This chain connects TRBV6-5 to TRBJ2-7; no firm D call. The CDR3 runs to 11 residues. Germline values: CDR1 MNHEY, CDR2 SVGAGI. V dropped 5 bases and J dropped 5 bases, with 7 bases sitting between them.

The genes are TRBV27 and TRBJ2-7; 7 bases align to TRBD1. The CDR3 contains 14 residues. V gave up 6 bases and J gave up 2 bases; unmatched junction bases: 7. Germline V gene data show CDR1 as MNHEY and CDR2 as SMNVEV (reference sequence). The CDR3 nucleotides read TGTGCCAGCAGCCCACGACAGGGAACCTACGAGCAGTACGTC. Protein product: CASSPRQGTYEQYV.

The chain combines TRBV27 with TRBJ1-4, with D possibly TRBD1 on 6 matching bases. Germline CDR1 MNHEY, CDR2 SMNVEV (reference sequence). V lost 4 bases to trimming and J lost 8 bases, with 17 bases between them. CDR3 length: 15 residues. CDR3 sequence reads: CASSYRVQGNEKLFF. The CDR3 DNA is TGTGCCAGCAGTTACCGAGTACAGGGTAACGAAAAACTGTTTTTT.

This chain joins TRBV27 and TRBJ2-1; D is possibly TRBD2 (6 bases). Trimming took 0 bases from V and 7 from J, leaving 13 bases between them. The CDR3 sequence is 15 residues long. Germline loops: CDR1 MNHEY, CDR2 SMNVEV (reference sequence). The CDR3 sequence is CASSLSGLAWNEQFF. CDR3 coding DNA: TGTGCCAGCAGTTTATCTGGGCTAGCGTGGAATGAGCAGTTCTTC.

J is TRBJ1-5 and V is TRBV9, with D hard to call. Germline CDR1 and CDR2: SGDLS and YYNGEE. The germline V and J ends were trimmed by 5 bases and 0 bases, with 12 bases remaining between them. CDR3 length: 15 residues. This CDR3 reads CASSPDPDSNQPQHF. The CDR3 bases are TGTGCCAGCAGTCCTGACCCCGATAGCAATCAGCCCCAGCATTTT.

The rearrangement joins TRBV19 to TRBJ1-5, with 7 bases lining up with TRBD1. V lost 6 bases to trimming and J lost 7 bases; unmatched junction nucleotides: 6. This CDR3 spans 13 amino acids. Germline V lookup: CDR1 LNHDA, CDR2 SQIVND (reference sequence). CDR3 in DNA: TGTGCCAGTAGGGACAGGTGGCTGCAGCCCCAGCATTTT. Its translation is CASRDRWLQPQHF.

This clone was detected only once. The rearrangement uses TRBV4-3 and TRBJ1-1, with 7 bases identical to TRBD1. With V trimmed by 0 bases and J by 5 bases, 9 bases remained unmatched. CDR1 LGHNA and CDR2 YSLEER come from the germline V gene. The CDR3 loop spans 16 amino acids. The CDR3 nucleotides read TGCGCCAGCAGCCAAGATCCCCAGGGGGGTTATACTGAAGCTTTCTTT. As protein: CASSQDPQGGYTEAFF.

This clone was found once. V is TRBV7-3 and J is TRBJ2-3; a possible D gene is TRBD2 (5 bases). Germline V lookup: CDR1 SGHTA, CDR2 FQGTGA. This CDR3 is 18 amino acids long. Trimming took off 5 bases at V and 8 bases at J, with 29 bases between the two ends. CDR3 in amino acids: CASSPHGVHSAVSGTQYF. The CDR3 DNA is TGTGCCAGCAGCCCGCATGGGGTGCATAGCGCAGTATCGGGTACGCAGTATTTT.

The chain combines TRBV6-1 with TRBJ1-1; TRBD1 aligns across 10 bases. The germline CDR1 and CDR2 sequences are MNHNS and SASEGT. The CDR3 is 17 amino acids. The V segment lost 4 bases and the J segment 3 bases; nucleotides outside the gene matches: 11. CDR3 in DNA: TGTGCCAGCAGTGGGGGACAGGGGTGGGTTCCGGACACTGAAGCTTTCTTT. Its protein product is CASSGGQGWVPDTEAFF.

This chain links TRBV11-2 with TRBJ1-2; the match to TRBD1 covers 11 bases. Germline V gene lookup returns CDR1 SGHAT and CDR2 FQNNGV. V shed 6 bases, J shed 0 bases, and the junction held 9 bases outside the gene matches. This CDR3 has 17 residues. In DNA form, the CDR3 reads TGTGCCAGCAGGGGTACCGGGACAGGGGGTTCTAACTATGGCTACACCTTC. Its translation is CASRGTGTGGSNYGYTF. Combining the CDR3 with reference TRBV11-2 and TRBJ1-2 gives the whole variable domain EAGVAQSPRYKIIEKRQSVAFWCNPISGHATLYWYQQILGQGPKLLIQFQNNGVVDDSQLPKDRFSAERLKGVDSTLKIQPAKLEDSAVYLCASRGTGTGGSNYGYTFGSGTRLTVV.

The chain uses TRBV30 and TRBJ1-5; 7 positions agree with TRBD1. The germline gives CDR1 GTSNPN, CDR2 SVGIG (reference sequence). Trimming took 7 bases from V and 7 from J; bases not matched to a gene: 7. CDR3 length: 12 amino acids. CDR3 sequence reads: CAYRQGGQPQHF. The CDR3 nucleotides are TGTGCCTATCGACAGGGAGGCCAGCCCCAGCATTTT.

This chain connects TRBV29-1 to TRBJ2-2; D not certain. Trimming left V 7 bases short and J 4 bases short, with 10 bases between. The CDR3 is 12 amino acids. The V gene's germline CDR1 is SQVTM and CDR2 ANQGSEA. In DNA, the CDR3 is TGCAGCGCAGGAGAAGGCACCGGGGAGCTGTTTTTT. This codes for CSAGEGTGELFF.

This chain uses TRBV29-1 with TRBJ2-3; the match to TRBD2 covers 13 bases. The V segment lost 0 bases and the J segment 6 bases; nucleotides outside the gene matches: 6. The germline V gene encodes CDR1 SQVTM and CDR2 ANQGSEA. The CDR3 contains 16 residues. The CDR3 DNA reads TGCAGCGTTGAAGACCCGGGACTAGCGGGATTGGATACGCAGTATTTT. Translating it yields CSVEDPGLAGLDTQYF.

The genes are TRBV9 and TRBJ2-5, with D possibly TRBD1 on 6 matching bases. The V gene's germline CDR1 is SGDLS and CDR2 YYNGEE. The CDR3 is 15 amino acids. V lost 3 bases, J lost 5 bases, and 17 bases lay in between. The CDR3, as DNA: TGTGCCAGCAGCGCACGCACAGGGTACGAGGAGACCCAGTACTTC. Translating it yields CASSARTGYEETQYF.

The chain combines TRBV7-6 with TRBJ2-3; D gene unclear. Germline CDR1 reads SGHVS; CDR2 reads FNYEAQ. The CDR3 runs 15 residues. Trimming took off 5 bases at V and 4 bases at J, with 16 bases between the two ends. The CDR3 spells CASSLTHIGADTQYF. The DNA for the CDR3 is TGTGCCAGCAGCCTTACCCACATCGGCGCAGATACGCAGTATTTT. Full variable domain (remainder filled in from reference TRBV7-6 and TRBJ2-3): GAGVSQSPRYKVTKRGQDVALRCDPISGHVSLYWYRQALGQGPEFLTYFNYEAQQDKSGLPNDRFSAERPEGSISTLTIQRTEQRDSAMYRCASSLTHIGADTQYFGPGTRLTVL.

This rearrangement joins TRBV11-3 to TRBJ2-6; the D call may be TRBD1 or TRBD2 (5 bases each). CDR1 and CDR2 from the germline V gene are SGHNT and YENEEA. This CDR3 has 15 residues. V gave up 5 bases and J gave up 0 bases, with 8 bases separating them. Here the CDR3 DNA reads TGTGCCAGCAGCCGTGGGGGCTCTGGGGCCAACGTCCTGACTTTC. Residues: CASSRGGSGANVLTF.

This clone has just one count. CDR3 sequence: CASSRQAAYEQYF. CDR3 bases: TGTGCCAGTAGTCGACAAGCGGCCTACGAGCAGTACTTC. The genes are TRBV19 and TRBJ2-7, with a possible D match to TRBD2 (5 bases). The CDR3 totals 13 residues. V was shortened by 5 bases and J by 2 bases, with 10 bases between the two germline ends. CDR1 and CDR2 (germline): LNHDA, SQIVND (reference sequence).

CDR3 nucleotide sequence: TGCGCCAGCAGCCAAGGAAGGGGATCCATGAACACTGAAGCTTTCTTT. Translating it yields CASSQGRGSMNTEAFF. The chain is built from TRBV4-1 and TRBJ1-1; a weak D match, TRBD1 (5 bases). V was cut by 1 base and J by 0 bases, with 12 bases left in between. The CDR3 is 16 residues long. Germline V CDR1 and CDR2: MGHRA, YSYEKL.

The chain employs TRBV6-5 and TRBJ1-5; D possibly corresponds to TRBD1 (6 bases). V was shortened by 6 bases and J by 6 bases, with 15 bases between the two germline ends. Germline V gene sequence: CDR1 MNHEY, CDR2 SVGAGI. The CDR3 covers 14 residues. As DNA, the CDR3 is TGTGCCAGCAGAGGGGCGCAGGGGAGTCAGCCCCAGCATTTT. Its translation: CASRGAQGSQPQHF.

The chain couples TRBV5-5 to TRBJ1-5; D uncertain. V dropped 1 base and J dropped 2 bases, with 10 bases sitting between them. From germline, CDR1 is SGHKS and CDR2 YYEKEE (reference sequence). The CDR3 totals 15 residues. Written as DNA, the CDR3 is TGTGCCAGCAGCTTGTATGGGCTGGGCAATCAGCCCCAGCATTTT. Protein: CASSLYGLGNQPQHF.

The V call is TRBV28, the J call TRBJ2-3, with D uncertain. This CDR3 contains 12 residues. V was trimmed by 6 bases and J by 5 bases, leaving 9 bases between them. CDR1 and CDR2 from the germline V gene are MDHEN and SYDVKM. The CDR3 DNA reads as TGTGCCAGCAGCTCATTCGGAGATACGCAGTATTTT. This sequence encodes CASSSFGDTQYF.

This clone was observed a single time. This chain connects TRBV29-1 to TRBJ1-4; no reliable D call. CDR3 length: 15 amino acids. The V end lost 4 bases, the J end lost 0 bases, and 12 bases lay between the germline ends. CDR1 SQVTM and CDR2 ANQGSEA come from the germline V gene. CDR3 DNA: TGCAGCGTTGGGGCCCCTCAGGCAACTAATGAAAAACTGTTTTTT. As protein: CSVGAPQATNEKLFF. Full variable domain (remainder filled in from reference TRBV29-1 and TRBJ1-4): SAVISQKPSRDICQRGTSLTIQCQVDSQVTMMFWYRQQPGQSLTLIATANQGSEATYESGFVIDKFPISRPNLTFSTLTVSNMSPEDSSIYLCSVGAPQATNEKLFFGSGTQLSVL.

The chain is built from TRBV7-8 and TRBJ1-5, with D perhaps matching TRBD1 (6 bases). Germline assignment: CDR1 SGHVS and CDR2 FQNEAQ. Trimming took off 1 base at V and 1 base at J, with 11 bases between the two ends. The CDR3 runs 16 residues. The CDR3 reads CASSLVGGQSNQPQHF. The DNA of the CDR3 is TGTGCCAGCAGCTTAGTCGGGGGGCAGAGCAATCAGCCCCAGCATTTT.

The V and J genes are TRBV10-2 and TRBJ1-2; D might be TRBD1 (5 bases). The germline V gene has CDR1 WSHSY and CDR2 SAAADI. The ends were cut back, 8 bases at V and 6 bases at J, with 19 bases in the middle. CDR3 length equals 14 residues. CDR3 protein: CASGTRQVGDGYTF. In DNA form, the CDR3 reads TGCGCCAGCGGGACCAGGCAGGTCGGAGATGGCTACACCTTC.

This chain connects TRBV9 to TRBJ2-1; 9 bases align to TRBD1. Unmatched junction bases numbered 8, after V lost 3 bases and J lost 4 bases. The CDR3 is 16 amino acids. Germline V gene data show CDR1 as SGDLS and CDR2 as YYNGEE. DNA for the CDR3: TGTGCCAGCAGCGAGGGGACAGGGAAAAAATACAATGAGCAGTTCTTC. Its translation: CASSEGTGKKYNEQFF.

The V and J genes are TRBV5-4 and TRBJ1-4, with D perhaps TRBD1 (6 bases). The V end lost 3 bases, the J end lost 3 bases, and 12 bases lay between the germline ends. The CDR3 loop spans 15 amino acids. Germline V gene data show CDR1 as SGHNT and CDR2 as YYREEE (reference sequence). CDR3 sequence: CASSSNRAANEKLFF. CDR3 sequence (DNA): TGTGCCAGCAGCTCAAACAGGGCGGCTAATGAAAAACTGTTTTTT. The variable domain in full, with the rest retrieved from reference TRBV5-4 and TRBJ1-4, is ETGVTQSPTHLIKTRGQQVTLRCSSQSGHNTVSWYQQALGQGPQFIFQYYREEENGRGNFPPRFSGLQFPNYSSELNVNALELDDSALYLCASSSNRAANEKLFFGSGTQLSVL.

The gene calls are TRBV7-9 and TRBJ2-7, with D perhaps assigned TRBD1 or TRBD2 (5 bases each). From germline, CDR1 is SEHNR and CDR2 FQNEAQ (reference sequence). CDR3 length: 14 residues. V was trimmed by 5 bases and J by 2 bases, leaving 13 bases between them. CDR3 coding DNA: TGTGCCAGCAGCCCCCGGGGCACCGCCTACGAGCAGTACTTC. It is translated as CASSPRGTAYEQYF.

V gene TRBV9 combines with J gene TRBJ2-1; 7 positions match TRBD2. Trimming cost V 0 bases and J 4 bases; bases outside gene matches: 13. Germline V CDR1 and CDR2: SGDLS, YYNGEE. CDR3 size: 18 residues. The CDR3 protein is CASSVVGGGPDVYNEQFF. CDR3 DNA: TGTGCCAGCAGCGTAGTTGGGGGAGGGCCTGATGTGTACAATGAGCAGTTCTTC. The full variable domain, with the rest looked up from reference TRBV9 and TRBJ2-1, is DSGVTQTPKHLITATGQRVTLRCSPRSGDLSVYWYQQSLDQGLQFLIQYYNGEERAKGNILERFSAQQFPDLHSELNLSSLELGDSALYFCASSVVGGGPDVYNEQFFGPGTRLTVL.

The chain recombines TRBV19 with TRBJ2-1; 13 bases map to TRBD2. This CDR3 is 15 amino acids long. The germline CDR1 and CDR2 sequences are LNHDA and SQIVND (reference sequence). Trimming at V came to 5 bases and at J to 15 bases, leaving 13 bases not matched to a gene. The CDR3 DNA follows: TGTGCCAGTAGTCTACGGACTAGCGGGAGAGCCGAGGTGTTCTTC. It encodes CASSLRTSGRAEVFF.